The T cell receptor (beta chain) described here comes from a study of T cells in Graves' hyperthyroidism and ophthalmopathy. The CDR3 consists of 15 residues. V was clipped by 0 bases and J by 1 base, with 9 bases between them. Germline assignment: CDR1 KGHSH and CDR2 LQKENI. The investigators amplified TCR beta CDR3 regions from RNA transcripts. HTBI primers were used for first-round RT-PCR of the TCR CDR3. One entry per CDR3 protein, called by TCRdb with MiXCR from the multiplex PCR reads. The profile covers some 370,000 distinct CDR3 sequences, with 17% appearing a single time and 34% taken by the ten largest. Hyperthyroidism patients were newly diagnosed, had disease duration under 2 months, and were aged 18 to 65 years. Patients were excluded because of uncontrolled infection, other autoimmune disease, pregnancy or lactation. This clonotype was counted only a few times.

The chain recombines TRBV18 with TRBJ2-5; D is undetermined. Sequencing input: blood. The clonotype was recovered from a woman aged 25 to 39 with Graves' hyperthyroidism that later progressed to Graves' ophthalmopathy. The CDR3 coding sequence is TGTGCCAGCTCACCACCCGGTCAGCCCCAAGAGACCCAGTACTTC. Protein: CASSPPGQPQETQYF.